This entry lists 17 T cell receptor beta chains sequenced from one sample in a study of OX40 agonist ivuxolimab in advanced cancers. Clones were sequenced by immunoSEQ multiplex PCR, and TCRdb holds only the in-frame ones, with some missing. This sample has 65,000 or so clones, with approximately 90% found just once. The sequencing here drew on CD4+ or CD8+ T cells sorted from blood, taken in a trial of the OX40 agonist ivuxolimab. Receptor source: an adult with an advanced solid tumor such as melanoma, head and neck, liver or kidney cancer.

This sequence joins TRBV6-1 and TRBJ1-5; 10 bases fit TRBD1. CDR3 length: 15 amino acids. V was pared by 8 bases and J by 2 bases, with 6 bases of the junction left unmatched. Germline values: CDR1 MNHNS, CDR2 SASEGT. CDR3: CASVWTGGGNQPQHF. DNA of the CDR3: TGTGCCAGCGTCTGGACAGGGGGAGGCAATCAGCCCCAGCATTTT.

This rearrangement joins TRBV7-8 to TRBJ1-5; D possibly corresponds to TRBD1 (5 bases). The CDR3 is 14 amino acids. Germline assignment: CDR1 SGHVS and CDR2 FQNEAQ. V was trimmed by 2 bases and J by 5 bases, leaving 10 bases between them. The DNA of the CDR3 is TGTGCCAGCAGCTTACAGGGCGGTGATCAGCCCCAGCATTTT. Translated: CASSLQGGDQPQHF.

This clone occurred a few times. The rearrangement joins TRBV30 to TRBJ1-2, with D perhaps TRBD1 (6 bases). This CDR3 region has 13 residues. CDR1 and CDR2 (germline): GTSNPN, SVGIG (reference sequence). Deletions cut 2 bases from V and 7 bases from J, with 14 bases between. The CDR3 region is CAWSPQGQGGYTF. CDR3 bases: TGTGCCTGGAGTCCCCAGGGGCAAGGTGGCTACACCTTC. The full variable domain, with the rest looked up from reference TRBV30 and TRBJ1-2, is SQTIHQWPATLVQPVGSPLSLECTVEGTSNPNLYWYRQAAGRGLQLLFYSVGIGQISSEVPQNLSASRPQDRQFILSSKKLLLSDSGFYLCAWSPQGQGGYTFGSGTRLTVV.

The rearrangement uses TRBV7-2 and TRBJ2-4; no definite D call. CDR1 and CDR2 (germline): SGHTA, FQGNSA. The germline V and J ends were trimmed by 5 bases and 7 bases, with 15 bases remaining between them. CDR3 size: 14 residues. The CDR3 DNA is TGTGCCAGCAGCCCTAGGGTTTCCCCGAACATTCAGTACTTC. Its protein product is CASSPRVSPNIQYF.

The V and J genes are TRBV12-5 and TRBJ2-2, with TRBD1 matching 9 bases. This CDR3 has 17 amino acids. The J segment lost 4 bases and the V segment lost 1 base, leaving 7 bases of the junction unmatched. Germline V gene lookup returns CDR1 LGHNT and CDR2 FRNRAP. The DNA for the CDR3 is TGTGCTAGTGGTTTGGGTGCCGGGACAGGGTCCACCGGGGAGCTGTTTTTT. Protein product: CASGLGAGTGSTGELFF.

The V and J genes are TRBV6-4 and TRBJ1-1; possible D gene TRBD1, 6 bases. Germline V gene lookup returns CDR1 MRHNA and CDR2 SNTAGT. CDR3 length: 15 amino acids. Trimming pared 4 bases from V and 3 bases from J, leaving 15 bases between. DNA for the CDR3: TGTGCCAGCAGTGTCTGGGGGGGGCAGGACACTGAAGCTTTCTTT. Protein product: CASSVWGGQDTEAFF.

The gene calls are TRBV11-1 and TRBJ2-3; 8 nucleotides agree with TRBD2. J lost 0 bases, V lost 3 bases, and 2 bases had no gene match. The CDR3 is made up of 15 amino acids. Looked up from germline, CDR1 is SGHAT and CDR2 is FQDESV (reference sequence). This CDR3 is CASSFSGTSTDTQYF. CDR3 nucleotide sequence: TGTGCCAGCAGCTTTAGCGGGACTAGCACAGATACGCAGTATTTT.

The chain carries TRBV4-1 and TRBJ1-5; possible D gene TRBD1, 6 bases. Trimming took off 4 bases at V and 4 bases at J, with 14 bases between the two ends. The CDR3 has 15 amino acids. Germline CDR1 and CDR2: MGHRA and YSYEKL. The CDR3 reads CASSPQTGLNQPQHF. The DNA of the CDR3 is TGCGCCAGCAGCCCCCAGACAGGCTTGAATCAGCCCCAGCATTTT.

This clone has more than one count but fewer than ten. The chain carries TRBV5-6 and TRBJ2-3, with 11 positions matching TRBD2. After removal of 0 bases from V and 4 bases from J, the junction contained 4 bases not matched to a gene. Germline V gene lookup returns CDR1 SGHDT and CDR2 YYEEEE. This CDR3 contains 16 residues. CDR3 bases: TGTGCCAGCAGCTTGGGTCTAGCGGGGGGCCCAGATACGCAGTATTTT. It codes for CASSLGLAGGPDTQYF. The variable domain in full, with the rest retrieved from reference TRBV5-6 and TRBJ2-3, is DAGVTQSPTHLIKTRGQQVTLRCSPKSGHDTVSWYQQALGQGPQFIFQYYEEEERQRGNFPDRFSGHQFPNYSSELNVNALLLGDSALYLCASSLGLAGGPDTQYFGPGTRLTVL.

This CDR3 is CASRRLAGVQETQYF. The CDR3 DNA reads as TGTGCCAGCAGGAGACTAGCGGGAGTCCAAGAGACCCAGTACTTC. The chain has TRBV2 and TRBJ2-5, with 12 bases that match TRBD2. Germline trimming cut 6 bases from V and 1 base from J; bases unmatched to any gene: 3. The CDR3 is 15 residues long. The germline gives CDR1 SNHLY, CDR2 FYNNEI.

The chain couples TRBV4-2 to TRBJ2-3; D is possibly TRBD2 (7 bases). V lost 0 bases, J lost 3 bases, and 16 bases lay in between. The CDR3 is made up of 17 amino acids. Germline V gene data show CDR1 as LGHNA and CDR2 as YNFKEQ. The CDR3 region has the DNA TGTGCCAGCAGCCAAGAGATTACGGGGGGCGTTACAGATACGCAGTATTTT. Translation gives CASSQEITGGVTDTQYF.

The chain recombines TRBV6-6 with TRBJ2-7; D not certain. Germline V lookup: CDR1 MNHNY, CDR2 SVGAGI (reference sequence). The germline V and J ends were trimmed by 2 bases and 3 bases, with 5 bases remaining between them. The CDR3 is 12 residues long. CDR3 nucleotides: TGTGCCAGCAGTTACGTAAGCTACGAGCAGTACTTC. Translated, it gives CASSYVSYEQYF.

V is TRBV29-1 and J is TRBJ1-1; TRBD1 aligns across 7 bases. CDR3 length equals 14 residues. After removal of 5 bases from V and 3 bases from J, the junction contained 9 bases not matched to a gene. Germline V gives CDR1 SQVTM, CDR2 ANQGSEA. CDR3 nucleotides: TGCAGCGTTCAACAGGGGCGCGGCGACACTGAAGCTTTCTTT. It translates to CSVQQGRGDTEAFF. The whole variable domain, remainder taken from reference TRBV29-1 and TRBJ1-1, is SAVISQKPSRDICQRGTSLTIQCQVDSQVTMMFWYRQQPGQSLTLIATANQGSEATYESGFVIDKFPISRPNLTFSTLTVSNMSPEDSSIYLCSVQQGRGDTEAFFGQGTRLTVV.

CDR3 loop: CASSLYRATGYTF. The CDR3 DNA sequence: TGTGCCAGCAGTTTATACAGGGCGACTGGCTACACCTTC. This chain uses TRBV28 with TRBJ1-2; perhaps TRBD1 as D (6 bases). Trimming shortened V by 1 base and J by 7 bases, and 10 bases separated the two germline ends. Germline V gene data show CDR1 as MDHEN and CDR2 as SYDVKM. The CDR3 runs 13 residues.

The rearrangement uses TRBV5-1 and TRBJ1-4, with 8 bases identical to TRBD1. The germline CDR1 and CDR2 sequences are SGHRS and YFSETQ. After removal of 2 bases from V and 4 bases from J, the junction contained 4 bases not matched to a gene. The CDR3 spans 15 residues. The CDR3 region is CASSFDRGHNEKLFF. DNA of the CDR3: TGCGCCAGCAGCTTCGACAGGGGTCATAATGAAAAACTGTTTTTT.

The chain uses TRBV9 and TRBJ2-5; D not resolved. Germline-derived CDR1 and CDR2 are SGDLS and YYNGEE. This CDR3 is 14 amino acids long. V was trimmed by 0 bases and J by 1 base, leaving 7 bases between them. CDR3 sequence reads: CASSVDWSQETQYF. The CDR3 nucleotides read TGTGCCAGCAGCGTAGACTGGAGCCAAGAGACCCAGTACTTC.

The V gene is TRBV5-5, the J gene TRBJ1-4, with D possibly being TRBD1 (6 bases). The V gene's germline CDR1 is SGHKS and CDR2 YYEKEE (reference sequence). This CDR3 has 14 residues. Trimming cost V 4 bases and J 9 bases, with 16 bases left between them. The CDR3, as DNA: TGTGCCAGCAGCGCCGCCACAGGGTGGAAAAAACTGTTTTTT. The encoded protein is CASSAATGWKKLFF.